These T cell receptor beta chains were read from a single sample in a study of blood T cell repertoires in COVID-19. Measured with immunoSEQ multiplex PCR; TCRdb has only the in-frame clones, and not every one. Of just over 300,000 clones listed, almost 90% are singletons. The sequenced sample consisted of PBMCs or T cells enriched from blood (not recorded which). The receptors here all came from a woman under 30 with acute COVID-19. Each CDR3 is given with its conserved first and last residue. The D gene is left open where the match is weak. Where a row states a size, it is once, few, many or the class of an expanded clone; other rows omit it.

CDR3aa: CASSYWRQGDEQYF
CDR3nt: TGTGCCAGCAGTTACTGGCGCCAGGGTGACGAGCAGTACTTC
d_gene: NA
j_gene: TRBJ2-7
abundance: NA
v_gene: TRBV6-5

CDR3aa: CASSPGQWNTEAFF
CDR3nt: TGTGCCAGCAGCCCCGGACAGTGGAACACTGAAGCTTTCTTT
d_gene: NA
j_gene: TRBJ1-1
abundance: NA
v_gene: TRBV5-6

CDR3aa: CAWRGLAERDTQYF
CDR3nt: TGTGCCTGGAGGGGGCTAGCGGAGCGGGATACGCAGTATTTT
d_gene: TRBD2
j_gene: TRBJ2-3
abundance: NA
v_gene: TRBV30

CDR3aa: CASSLTGTGNTEAFF
CDR3nt: TGTGCCAGCAGTTTAACCGGGACAGGGAACACTGAAGCTTTCTTT
d_gene: TRBD1
j_gene: TRBJ1-1
abundance: NA
v_gene: TRBV27

CDR3aa: CAISSGSYNEQFF
CDR3nt: TGTGCCATCAGCTCGGGCTCCTACAATGAGCAGTTCTTC
d_gene: NA
j_gene: TRBJ2-1
abundance: NA
v_gene: TRBV10-3

CDR3aa: CASMGQGYNEQFF
CDR3nt: TGTGCCAGCATGGGACAGGGATACAATGAGCAGTTCTTC
d_gene: TRBD1
j_gene: TRBJ2-1
abundance: NA
v_gene: TRBV28

CDR3aa: CASSLGQYNEKLFF
CDR3nt: TGTGCCAGCAGTTTGGGGCAGTATAATGAAAAACTGTTTTTT
d_gene: NA
j_gene: TRBJ1-4
abundance: once
v_gene: TRBV28

CDR3aa: CASSLTAGTNYGYTF
CDR3nt: TGTGCCAGCAGTTTAACCGCGGGTACTAACTATGGCTACACCTTC
d_gene: NA
j_gene: TRBJ1-2
abundance: NA
v_gene: TRBV28

CDR3aa: CASATGPPEKLFF
CDR3nt: TGCGCCAGTGCAACAGGGCCCCCTGAAAAACTGTTTTTT
d_gene: NA
j_gene: TRBJ1-4
abundance: NA
v_gene: TRBV10-2

CDR3aa: CASSLAGAYNEQFF
CDR3nt: TGTGCCAGCAGCCTAGCGGGAGCCTACAATGAGCAGTTCTTC
d_gene: TRBD2
j_gene: TRBJ2-1
abundance: NA
v_gene: TRBV6-5

CDR3aa: CASSFRRSGTEAFF
CDR3nt: TGTGCCAGCAGTTTCCGGAGATCGGGGACTGAAGCTTTCTTT
d_gene: NA
j_gene: TRBJ1-1
abundance: NA
v_gene: TRBV27